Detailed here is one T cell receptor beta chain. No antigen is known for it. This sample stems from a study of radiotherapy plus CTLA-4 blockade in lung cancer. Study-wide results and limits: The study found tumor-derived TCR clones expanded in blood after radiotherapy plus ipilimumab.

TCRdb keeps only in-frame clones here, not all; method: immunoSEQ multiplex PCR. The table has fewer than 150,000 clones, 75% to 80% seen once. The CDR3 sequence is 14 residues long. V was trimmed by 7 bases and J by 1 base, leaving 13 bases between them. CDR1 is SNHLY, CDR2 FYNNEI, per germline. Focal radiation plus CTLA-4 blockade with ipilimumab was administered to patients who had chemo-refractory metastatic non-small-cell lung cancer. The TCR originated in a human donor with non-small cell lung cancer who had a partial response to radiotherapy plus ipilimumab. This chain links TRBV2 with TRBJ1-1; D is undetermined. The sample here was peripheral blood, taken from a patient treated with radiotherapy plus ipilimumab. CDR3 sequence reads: CASTKSPPNTEAFF. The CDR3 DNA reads TGTGCCAGCACTAAAAGCCCCCCGAACACTGAAGCTTTCTTT.